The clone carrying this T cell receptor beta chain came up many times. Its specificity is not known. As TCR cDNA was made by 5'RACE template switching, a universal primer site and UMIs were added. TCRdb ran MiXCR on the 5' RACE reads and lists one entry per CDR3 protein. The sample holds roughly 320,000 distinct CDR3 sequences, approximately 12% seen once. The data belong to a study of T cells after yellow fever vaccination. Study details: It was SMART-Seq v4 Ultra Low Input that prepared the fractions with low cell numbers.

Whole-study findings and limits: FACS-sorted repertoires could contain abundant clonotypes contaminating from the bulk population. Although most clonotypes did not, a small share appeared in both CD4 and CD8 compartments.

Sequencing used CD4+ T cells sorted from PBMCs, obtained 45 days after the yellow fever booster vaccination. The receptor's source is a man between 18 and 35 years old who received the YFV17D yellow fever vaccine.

CDR3 sequence reads: CSVEQGGNTIYF. CDR3 nucleotides: TGCAGCGTGGAACAGGGTGGAAACACCATATATTTT. J is TRBJ1-3 and V is TRBV29-1, with D perhaps TRBD1 (6 bases). The CDR3 has 12 amino acids. The germline V gene encodes CDR1 SQVTM and CDR2 ANQGSEA. The V and J ends lost 6 bases and 3 bases respectively, with 9 bases between them.